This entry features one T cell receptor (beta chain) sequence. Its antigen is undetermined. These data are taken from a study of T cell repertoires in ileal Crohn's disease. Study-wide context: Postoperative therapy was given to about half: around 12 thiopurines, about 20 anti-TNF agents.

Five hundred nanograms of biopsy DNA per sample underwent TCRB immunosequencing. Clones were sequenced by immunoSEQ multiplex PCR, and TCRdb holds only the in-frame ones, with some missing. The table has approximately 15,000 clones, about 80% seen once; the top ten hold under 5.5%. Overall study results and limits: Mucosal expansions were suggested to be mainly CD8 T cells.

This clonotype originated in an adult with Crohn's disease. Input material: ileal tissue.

CDR3: CASSVGGRNYGYTF. The DNA for the CDR3 is TGTGCCAGCAGCGTAGGGGGGAGGAACTATGGCTACACCTTC. This rearrangement joins TRBV9 to TRBJ1-2, with D possibly TRBD1 on 5 matching bases. CDR1 and CDR2 from the germline V gene are SGDLS and YYNGEE. V lost 0 bases and J lost 2, with 8 bases in between. The CDR3 totals 14 residues.